The 25 T cell receptor beta chains presented below share a single source sample, sequenced in a study of metastatic and nonmetastatic thyroid tumors. Before thyroid surgery, none of the patients had received any treatment. From the PCR reads, TCRdb re-called clones with MiXCR. The sample carries approximately 34,000 clones, 18% recorded once. Sequencing used blood. These receptors were obtained from a female donor with papillary thyroid cancer or a benign thyroid nodule (not recorded which). Some clones in this sample may be carry-over from other donors' samples.

In its sample, this clone was seen many times. The rearrangement links TRBV11-1 to TRBJ2-3, with 15 positions matching TRBD2. Losses at the gene ends were 4 bases for V and 3 bases for J; bases not matched to a gene: 2. This CDR3 is 16 amino acids long. Germline CDR1 SGHAT, CDR2 FQDESV (reference sequence). CDR3 DNA: TGTGCCAGCAGCTGGACTAGCGGGGGGGGGACAGATACGCAGTATTTT. Protein: CASSWTSGGGTDTQYF.

This clone occurred many times. The junction and the germline gene differ at one end; a read error may be behind it. Other DNA sequences from this sample encode an identical CDR3 as well. V and J are TRBV20-1 and TRBJ2-1; TRBD2 agrees at 8 bases. The CDR3 consists of 14 residues. Germline V lookup: CDR1 DFQATT, CDR2 SNEGSKA (reference sequence). The CDR3 loop reads CSATSGSSYNEQFF. The CDR3 nucleotides are TGTAGTGCTACAAGCGGGAGCTCCTACAATGAGCAGTTCTTC.

The chain couples TRBV11-2 to TRBJ2-1; unclear D gene. This CDR3 has 14 residues. The germline CDR1 and CDR2 sequences are SGHAT and FQNNGV. The CDR3 loop reads CATSSRTGYNEQFF. CDR3 bases: TGTGCAACCAGTTCCCGTACGGGCTACAATGAGCAGTTCTTC.

In its sample, this clone was seen many times. Other DNA sequences in this sample translate to the same CDR3. The chain is built from TRBV19 and TRBJ2-3, with D possibly TRBD2 on 5 matching bases. Germline V gives CDR1 LNHDA, CDR2 SQIVND (reference sequence). CDR3 size: 14 residues. Trimming cost V 2 bases and J 0 bases, with 6 bases left between them. The DNA of the CDR3 is TGTGCCAGTAGTATAAGCGGTAGCACAGATACGCAGTATTTT. Amino acid sequence: CASSISGSTDTQYF.

This clone was seen many times. The rearrangement uses TRBV4-1 and TRBJ2-3, with 9 positions matching TRBD2. Germline V gene data show CDR1 as MGHRA and CDR2 as YSYEKL. The V gene end was trimmed by 3 bases and the J gene end by 5 bases; junction bases not matched to a gene: 12. The CDR3 contains 17 residues. The CDR3 DNA reads TGCGCCAGCAGCCAGCGCCTTGGGCGGGAGGGTAGAGATACGCAGTATTTT. Encoded protein: CASSQRLGREGRDTQYF.

At least ten counts were recorded for this clone. The CDR3 sequence is CASSQEVAGDSMDTGELFF. The DNA of the CDR3 is TGCGCCAGCAGCCAAGAGGTAGCGGGGGATTCGATGGACACCGGGGAGCTGTTTTTT. The chain has TRBV4-3 and TRBJ2-2, with 9 positions matching TRBD2. The germline V gene encodes CDR1 LGHNA and CDR2 YSLEER. The CDR3 spans 19 residues. Trimming at V came to 0 bases and at J to 3 bases, leaving 11 bases not matched to a gene.

The V and J genes are TRBV13 and TRBJ2-2, with 7 bases that match TRBD2. Looked up from germline, CDR1 is PRHDT and CDR2 is FYEKMQ (reference sequence). The junction had 7 bases not matched to a gene; V was cut back by 2 bases and J by 4 bases. CDR3 length equals 16 residues. The CDR3 region is CASSLTAGMVTGELFF. The CDR3 DNA reads as TGTGCCAGCAGCTTAACAGCGGGGATGGTCACCGGGGAGCTGTTTTTT.

By share of the sample, this clone is medium-sized. The chain joins TRBV6-1 to TRBJ2-7; TRBD1 aligns across 10 bases. Per the germline V gene, CDR1 is MNHNS and CDR2 is SASEGT. CDR3 length: 16 amino acids. V lost 0 bases and J lost 3; bases outside the gene matches: 5. CDR3 protein: CASSEAPGQGNYEQYF. The CDR3 DNA reads TGTGCCAGCAGTGAAGCCCCGGGACAGGGGAACTACGAGCAGTACTTC.

This clone was seen ten or more times. This rearrangement joins TRBV27 to TRBJ1-1, with unresolved D. V was cut by 7 bases and J by 3 bases, with 6 bases left in between. Germline-derived CDR1 and CDR2 are MNHEY and SMNVEV (reference sequence). CDR3 length: 11 amino acids. The DNA of the CDR3 is TGTGCCAGCACCTACTACACTGAAGCTTTCTTT. Amino acids: CASTYYTEAFF.

V gene TRBV20-1 combines with J gene TRBJ2-3; 9 nucleotides align to TRBD2. The CDR3 sequence is 16 residues long. Germline values: CDR1 DFQATT, CDR2 SNEGSKA (reference sequence). With 0 bases clipped from V and 4 bases from J, the junction kept 8 bases outside the gene matches. This chain's CDR3 is CSARDSASGEADTQYF. CDR3 sequence (DNA): TGCAGTGCTAGAGATTCGGCTAGCGGGGAAGCAGATACGCAGTATTTT.

The chain employs TRBV6-4 and TRBJ2-6; 10 nucleotides line up with TRBD1. Trimming removed 5 bases from V and 2 bases from J; junction bases left unmatched: 18. There are 21 residues in the CDR3. CDR1 and CDR2 from the germline V gene are MRHNA and SNTAGT. CDR3 sequence reads: CASSPPPRDRGLFTGANVLTF. In nucleotides, the CDR3 is TGTGCCAGCAGTCCCCCCCCCCGGGACAGGGGCCTTTTTACTGGGGCCAACGTCCTGACTTTC.

In regard to this clone: One junction end does not reproduce the germline sequence, and a read error may be involved. The J gene is TRBJ2-6, the V gene TRBV20-1; D remains unclear. CDR1 is DFQATT and CDR2 is SNEGSKA in the germline V gene (reference sequence). The CDR3 extends over 15 amino acids. Here the CDR3 reads CSARDRARGSNFLTF. For the CDR3, the DNA is TGCAGTGCTAGAGATAGAGCTCGTGGGTCCAACTTCCTGACTTTC.

There are many counts of this clone. The same CDR3 also results from other DNA sequences found in this sample. This rearrangement joins TRBV4-1 to TRBJ2-3; 8 nucleotides line up with TRBD2. The germline gives CDR1 MGHRA, CDR2 YSYEKL. Trimming at V came to 4 bases and at J to 9 bases, leaving 9 bases not matched to a gene. This CDR3 region has 14 residues. The CDR3 region has the DNA TGCGCCAGCAGCCGCCCCGGGGGGGCTCAGACGCAGTATTTT. Its protein is CASSRPGGAQTQYF.

The table lists this clone with a few counts. The rearrangement links TRBV29-1 to TRBJ1-5; TRBD1 aligns across 7 bases. The CDR3 totals 16 residues. V lost 4 bases to trimming and J lost 0 bases; unmatched junction nucleotides: 9. The V gene's germline CDR1 is SQVTM and CDR2 ANQGSEA. CDR3: CSVGPIRGSSNQPQHF. The CDR3 DNA reads TGCAGCGTTGGACCCATCAGGGGGAGTAGCAATCAGCCCCAGCATTTT.

This clone showed up many times. This chain uses TRBV9 with TRBJ2-3; 10 bases align to TRBD2. The CDR3 runs to 15 residues. With V trimmed by 0 bases and J by 6 bases, 4 bases remained unmatched. CDR1 is SGDLS, CDR2 YYNGEE, per germline. The CDR3 reads CASSVVAGGSDTQYF. CDR3 sequence (DNA): TGTGCCAGCAGCGTAGTAGCGGGGGGCAGTGATACGCAGTATTTT.

This clone appeared many times. The V call is TRBV7-9, the J call TRBJ2-7; D is ambiguous. Germline V CDR1 and CDR2: SEHNR, FQNEAQ (reference sequence). The CDR3 is 15 residues long. Trimming left V 6 bases short and J 2 bases short, with 17 bases between. The CDR3, as DNA: TGTGCCAGCAGTATAATTGGGGTGTCCACCTACGAGCAGTACTTC. Protein sequence: CASSIIGVSTYEQYF.

This clone has a count of ten or more. The rearrangement joins TRBV5-1 to TRBJ2-3; TRBD2 aligns across 14 bases. The length of the CDR3 is 16 residues. The ends lost 4 bases at V and 4 bases at J; junction bases unmatched: 5. The V gene's germline CDR1 is SGHRS and CDR2 YFSETQ. The CDR3 sequence is CASSTGLAGAPDTQYF. CDR3 nucleotides: TGCGCCAGCAGCACGGGACTAGCGGGAGCCCCAGATACGCAGTATTTT.

This clone was picked up many times. The V and J genes are TRBV12-3 or TRBV12-4 and TRBJ2-3; 9 bases fit TRBD2. CDR3 length: 15 residues. V lost 4 bases to trimming and J lost 6 bases; unmatched junction nucleotides: 8. The CDR3 is CASSSRSGRGDTQYF. CDR3 DNA sequence: TGTGCCAGCAGTTCTCGTAGCGGGAGAGGCGATACGCAGTATTTT.

This clone showed up many times. The CDR3 reads CASSSQGASNEKLFF. DNA for the CDR3: TGTGCCAGCAGCTCCCAGGGGGCGTCTAATGAAAAACTGTTTTTT. V and J are TRBV11-2 and TRBJ1-4, with TRBD1 identical over 8 bases. The CDR3 is 15 amino acids. Trimming cost V 4 bases and J 3 bases; bases outside gene matches: 4. CDR1 and CDR2 (germline): SGHAT, FQNNGV.

The V and J genes are TRBV4-2 and TRBJ2-7; TRBD1 or TRBD2 may be the D gene (6 bases each). Germline V gene lookup returns CDR1 LGHNA and CDR2 YNFKEQ. Trimming shortened V by 7 bases and J by 4 bases, and 29 bases separated the two germline ends. The CDR3 runs 18 residues. DNA for the CDR3: TGTGCCAGCACCGACGGGGGCGCGATCGGATGGGGCCTGTACGAGCAGTACTTC. Its protein product is CASTDGGAIGWGLYEQYF.

The table lists this clone with many counts. J is TRBJ2-1 and V is TRBV9, with D hard to call. V was cut by 2 bases and J by 2 bases, with 8 bases left in between. Germline assignment: CDR1 SGDLS and CDR2 YYNGEE. This CDR3 spans 14 amino acids. As DNA, the CDR3 is TGTGCCAGCAGCGTTATTCCCACCTACAATGAGCAGTTCTTC. It codes for CASSVIPTYNEQFF.

This clone is medium-sized. The chain uses TRBV6-1 and TRBJ2-7, with no clear D. Germline V gene sequence: CDR1 MNHNS, CDR2 SASEGT. CDR3 length equals 12 residues. Between the trimmed V and J ends, which lost 8 bases and 2 bases, there was a span of 10 bases. In nucleotides, the CDR3 is TGTGCCAGCGAAGCAGGTACCTACGAGCAGTACTTC. It translates to CASEAGTYEQYF.

This clone came up a few times. The chain joins TRBV19 to TRBJ1-3; D is uncertain. Trimming took off 10 bases at V and 0 bases at J, with 16 bases between the two ends. The CDR3 extends over 15 amino acids. Germline lookup yields CDR1 LNHDA and CDR2 SQIVND (reference sequence). The CDR3 DNA reads TGTGCCATCGCCCCCAGATTCGACTCTGGAAACACCATATATTTT. Protein sequence: CAIAPRFDSGNTIYF. Full variable domain (missing parts from reference TRBV19 and TRBJ1-3): DGGITQSPKYLFRKEGQNVTLSCEQNLNHDAMYWYRQDPGQGLRLIYYSQIVNDFQKGDIAEGYSVSREKKESFPLTVTSAQKNPTAFYLCAIAPRFDSGNTIYFGEGSWLTVV.

In its sample, this clone was seen many times. Other DNA sequences within the sample encode an identical CDR3. The rearrangement uses TRBV20-1 and TRBJ2-3; maybe TRBD2 (6 bases). The CDR3 has 13 amino acids. V lost 6 bases and J lost 1, with 11 bases in between. Germline CDR1 and CDR2: DFQATT and SNEGSKA (reference sequence). The CDR3 DNA follows: TGCAGTGCGATAGCGGTTGGCACAGATACGCAGTATTTT. Its protein is CSAIAVGTDTQYF.

This clone occurred many times. The chain employs TRBV5-4 and TRBJ1-2, with D unresolved. The germline V gene encodes CDR1 SGHNT and CDR2 YYREEE (reference sequence). This CDR3 contains 12 residues. V lost 3 bases and J lost 8, with 11 bases in between. The CDR3 sequence: CASSSGGSGYTF. In nucleotides, the CDR3 is TGTGCCAGCAGCTCGGGTGGGAGCGGCTACACCTTC.